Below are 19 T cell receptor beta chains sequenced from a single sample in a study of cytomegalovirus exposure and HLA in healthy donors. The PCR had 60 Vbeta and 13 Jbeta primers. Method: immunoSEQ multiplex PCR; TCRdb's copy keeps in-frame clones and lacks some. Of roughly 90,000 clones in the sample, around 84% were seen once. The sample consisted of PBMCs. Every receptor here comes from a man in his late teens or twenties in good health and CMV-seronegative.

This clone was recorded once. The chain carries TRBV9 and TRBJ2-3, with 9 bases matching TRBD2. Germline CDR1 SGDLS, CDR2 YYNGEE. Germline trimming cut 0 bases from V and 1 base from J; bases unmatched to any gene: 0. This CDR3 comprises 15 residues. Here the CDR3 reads CASSVGLAGTDTQYF. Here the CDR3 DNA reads TGTGCCAGCAGCGTAGGACTAGCGGGCACAGATACGCAGTATTTT. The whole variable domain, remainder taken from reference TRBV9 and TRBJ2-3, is DSGVTQTPKHLITATGQRVTLRCSPRSGDLSVYWYQQSLDQGLQFLIQYYNGEERAKGNILERFSAQQFPDLHSELNLSSLELGDSALYFCASSVGLAGTDTQYFGPGTRLTVL.

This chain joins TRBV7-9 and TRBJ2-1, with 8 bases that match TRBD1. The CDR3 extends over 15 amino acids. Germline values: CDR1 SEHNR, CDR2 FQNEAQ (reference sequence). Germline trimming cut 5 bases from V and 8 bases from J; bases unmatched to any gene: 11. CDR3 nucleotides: TGTGCCAGCAGCCCTTATCCGGACAGGGCCGATGAGCAGTTCTTC. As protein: CASSPYPDRADEQFF.

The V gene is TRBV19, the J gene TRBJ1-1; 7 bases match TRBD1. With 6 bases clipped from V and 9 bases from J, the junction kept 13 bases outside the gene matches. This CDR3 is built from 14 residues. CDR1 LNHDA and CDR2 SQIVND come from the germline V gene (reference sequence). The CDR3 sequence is CASSLGQQALKAFF. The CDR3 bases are TGTGCCAGTAGCCTGGGACAGCAGGCTCTTAAAGCTTTCTTT. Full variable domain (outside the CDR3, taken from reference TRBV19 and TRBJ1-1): DGGITQSPKYLFRKEGQNVTLSCEQNLNHDAMYWYRQDPGQGLRLIYYSQIVNDFQKGDIAEGYSVSREKKESFPLTVTSAQKNPTAFYLCASSLGQQALKAFFGQGTRLTVV.

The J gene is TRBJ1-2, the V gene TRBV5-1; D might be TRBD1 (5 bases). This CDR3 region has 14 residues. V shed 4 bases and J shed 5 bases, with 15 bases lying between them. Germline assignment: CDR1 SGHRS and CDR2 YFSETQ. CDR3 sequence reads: CASSPGRAAYGYTF. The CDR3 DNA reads TGCGCCAGCAGCCCCGGCAGGGCAGCGTATGGCTACACCTTC. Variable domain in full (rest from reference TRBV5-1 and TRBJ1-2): KAGVTQTPRYLIKTRGQQVTLSCSPISGHRSVSWYQQTPGQGLQFLFEYFSETQRNKGNFPGRFSGRQFSNSRSEMNVSTLELGDSALYLCASSPGRAAYGYTFGSGTRLTVV.

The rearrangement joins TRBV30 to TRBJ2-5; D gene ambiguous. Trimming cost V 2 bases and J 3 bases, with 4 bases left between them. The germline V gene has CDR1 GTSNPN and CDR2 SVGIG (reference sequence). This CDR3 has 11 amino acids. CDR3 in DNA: TGTGCCTGGAGTCCTGAAGAGACCCAGTACTTC. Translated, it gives CAWSPEETQYF.

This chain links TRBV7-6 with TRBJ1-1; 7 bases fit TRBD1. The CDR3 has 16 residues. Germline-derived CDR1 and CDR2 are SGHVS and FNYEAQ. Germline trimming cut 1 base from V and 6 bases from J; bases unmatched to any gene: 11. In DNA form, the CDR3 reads TGTGCCAGCAGCTTAGGACTGACAGGGCCGGGTCCTGAAGCTTTCTTT. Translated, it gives CASSLGLTGPGPEAFF.

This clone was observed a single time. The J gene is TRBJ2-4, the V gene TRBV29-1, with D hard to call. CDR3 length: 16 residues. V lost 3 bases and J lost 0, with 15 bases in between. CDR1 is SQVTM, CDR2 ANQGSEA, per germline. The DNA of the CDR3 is TGCAGCGTTGATTCTCCCAGTCAGTTAGCCAAAAACATTCAGTACTTC. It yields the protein CSVDSPSQLAKNIQYF.

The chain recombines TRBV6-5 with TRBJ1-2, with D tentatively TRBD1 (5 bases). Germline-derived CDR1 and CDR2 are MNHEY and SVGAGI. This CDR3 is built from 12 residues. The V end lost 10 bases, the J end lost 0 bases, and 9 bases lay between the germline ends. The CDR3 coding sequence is TGTGCCATCCAGGACACTAACTATGGCTACACCTTC. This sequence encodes CAIQDTNYGYTF.

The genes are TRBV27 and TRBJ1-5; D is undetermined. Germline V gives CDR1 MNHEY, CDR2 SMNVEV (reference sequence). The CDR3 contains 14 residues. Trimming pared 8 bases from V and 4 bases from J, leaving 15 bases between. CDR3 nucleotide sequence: TGTGCCAGCCGGGAGGGTGGTCCAAATCAGCCCCAGCATTTT. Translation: CASREGGPNQPQHF.

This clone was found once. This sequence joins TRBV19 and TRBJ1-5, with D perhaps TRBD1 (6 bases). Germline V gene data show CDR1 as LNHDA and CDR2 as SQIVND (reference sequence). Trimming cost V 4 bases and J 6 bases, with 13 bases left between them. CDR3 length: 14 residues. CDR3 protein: CASSNRVVGQPQHF. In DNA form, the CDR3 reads TGTGCCAGTAGTAACAGGGTGGTCGGTCAGCCCCAGCATTTT.

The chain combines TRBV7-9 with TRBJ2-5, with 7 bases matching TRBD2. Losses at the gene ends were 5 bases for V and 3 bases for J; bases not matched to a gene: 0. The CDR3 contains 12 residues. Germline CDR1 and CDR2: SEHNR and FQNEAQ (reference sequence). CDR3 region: CASSGGEETQYF. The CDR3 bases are TGTGCCAGCAGCGGGGGGGAAGAGACCCAGTACTTC. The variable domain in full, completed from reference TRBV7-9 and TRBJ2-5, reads DTGVSQNPRHKITKRGQNVTFRCDPISEHNRLYWYRQTLGQGPEFLTYFQNEAQLEKSRLLSDRFSAERPKGSFSTLEIQRTEQGDSAMYLCASSGGEETQYFGPGTRLLVL.

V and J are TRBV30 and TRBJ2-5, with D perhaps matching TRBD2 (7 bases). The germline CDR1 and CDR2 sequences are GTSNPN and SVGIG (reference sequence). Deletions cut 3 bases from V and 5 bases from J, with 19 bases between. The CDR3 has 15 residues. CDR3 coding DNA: TGTGCCTGGAGCCAGGACGGGGGGCGGGTGGAGACCCAGTACTTC. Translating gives CAWSQDGGRVETQYF.

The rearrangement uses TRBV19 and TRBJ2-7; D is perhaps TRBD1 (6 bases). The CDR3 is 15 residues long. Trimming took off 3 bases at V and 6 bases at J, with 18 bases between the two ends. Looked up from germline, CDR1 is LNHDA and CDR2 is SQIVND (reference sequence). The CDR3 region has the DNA TGTGCCAGTAGTATGTTGACGCCTACAGGGTCCGAGCAGTACTTC. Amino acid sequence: CASSMLTPTGSEQYF.

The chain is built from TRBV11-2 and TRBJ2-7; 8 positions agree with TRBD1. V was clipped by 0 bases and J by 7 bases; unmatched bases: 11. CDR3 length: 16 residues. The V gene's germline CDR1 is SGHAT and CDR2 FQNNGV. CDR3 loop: CASSLDRLQGAGEQYF. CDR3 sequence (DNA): TGTGCCAGCAGCTTAGATCGATTGCAGGGGGCGGGGGAGCAGTACTTC.

The CDR3 DNA is TGCGCCAGCAGAGGGAAGAGGGCCACCGGGGAGCTGTTTTTT. Translated: CASRGKRATGELFF. The V and J genes are TRBV10-1 and TRBJ2-2; tentatively, D is TRBD2 (5 bases). The germline CDR1 and CDR2 sequences are WNHNN and SYGVQD (reference sequence). This CDR3 comprises 14 residues. V was cut by 6 bases and J by 4 bases, with 12 bases left in between.

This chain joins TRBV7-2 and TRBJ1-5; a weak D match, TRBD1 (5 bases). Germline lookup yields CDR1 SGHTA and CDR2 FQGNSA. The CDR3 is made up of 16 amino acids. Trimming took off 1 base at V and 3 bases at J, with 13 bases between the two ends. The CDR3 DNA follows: TGTGCCAGCAGCTTAGAGATCGCGGGACCCAATCAGCCCCAGCATTTT. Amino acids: CASSLEIAGPNQPQHF.

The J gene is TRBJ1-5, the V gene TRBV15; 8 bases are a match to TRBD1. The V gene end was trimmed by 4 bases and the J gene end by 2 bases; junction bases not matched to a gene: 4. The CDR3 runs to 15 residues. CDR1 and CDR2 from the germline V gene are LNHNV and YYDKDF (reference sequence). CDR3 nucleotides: TGTGCCACCAGCACTACAGGGGGAGGCAATCAGCCCCAGCATTTT. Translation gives CATSTTGGGNQPQHF. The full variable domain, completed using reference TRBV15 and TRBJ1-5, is DAMVIQNPRYQVTQFGKPVTLSCSQTLNHNVMYWYQQKSSQAPKLLFHYYDKDFNNEADTPDNFQSRRPNTSFCFLDIRSPGLGDTAMYLCATSTTGGGNQPQHFGDGTRLSIL.

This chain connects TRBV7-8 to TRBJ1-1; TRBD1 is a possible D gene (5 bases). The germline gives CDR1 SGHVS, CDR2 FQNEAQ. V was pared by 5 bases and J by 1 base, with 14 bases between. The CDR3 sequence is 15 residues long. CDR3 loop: CASSLMTGGNTEAFF. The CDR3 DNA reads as TGTGCCAGCAGCCTAATGACCGGGGGGAACACTGAAGCTTTCTTT.

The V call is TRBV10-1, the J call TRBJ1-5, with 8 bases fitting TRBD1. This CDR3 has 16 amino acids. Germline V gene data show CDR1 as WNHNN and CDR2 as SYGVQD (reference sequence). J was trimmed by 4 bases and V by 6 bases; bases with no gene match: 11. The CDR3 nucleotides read TGCGCCAGCAGCGTTCCAACAGGGGGTGGAAATCAGCCCCAGCATTTT. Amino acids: CASSVPTGGGNQPQHF.